A selection of T cell receptor beta chains follows, all from one sample in a study of T cell responses to AZD1222 COVID-19 vaccine. The method was immunoSEQ multiplex PCR; TCRdb's version includes in-frame clones alone and lacks a portion of them. The repertoire includes 150,000 to 200,000 clones, 88% of them detected once, and under 14% sits in the top ten. Sequenced material: peripheral blood, taken 28 days after the second AZD1222 dose. These receptors all stem from an adult who received the AZD1222 COVID-19 vaccine. CDR3s include the opening cysteine and the closing phenylalanine or tryptophan. Some rows mark clone size as missing; the rest say once, few, many or name a class of expanded clone.

J gene | clone size | CDR3 length | V gene | CDR3 protein
TRBJ2-5 | . | 18 | TRBV5-4 | CASSPVAGGAVYQETQYF
TRBJ1-6 | . | 15 | TRBV4-3 | CASSQRGRGDSPLHF
TRBJ2-7 | . | 14 | TRBV3-1/TRBV3-2 | CASSEGALRDEQYF
TRBJ1-1 | once | 13 | TRBV12-3/TRBV12-4 | CASTPTGVTEAFF
TRBJ1-6 | . | 14 | TRBV27 | CASSLRGYNSPLHF
TRBJ2-5 | . | 13 | TRBV7-8 | CASSLSRGETQYF
TRBJ2-1 | . | 14 | TRBV15 | CATSRGGLGTGVLF
TRBJ2-7 | . | 16 | TRBV2 | CASSEVGDIGLSEQYF
TRBJ2-5 | once | 15 | TRBV5-1 | CASREVPQGRETQYF
TRBJ1-4 | . | 15 | TRBV5-1 | CASSRSGTERGKLFF
TRBJ1-1 | . | 16 | TRBV10-3 | CAISEPPGTGVTEAFF
TRBJ2-3 | . | 16 | TRBV5-4 | CASSSRTSGGTDTQYF
TRBJ2-6 | . | 14 | TRBV5-1 | CASSSSSGANVLTF
TRBJ1-2 | . | 14 | TRBV2 | CASSGDRGNYGYTF
TRBJ2-6 | . | 18 | TRBV7-3 | CASSRAGTGGAGANVLTF
TRBJ1-4 | . | 15 | TRBV9 | CASSVIGLPNEKLFF